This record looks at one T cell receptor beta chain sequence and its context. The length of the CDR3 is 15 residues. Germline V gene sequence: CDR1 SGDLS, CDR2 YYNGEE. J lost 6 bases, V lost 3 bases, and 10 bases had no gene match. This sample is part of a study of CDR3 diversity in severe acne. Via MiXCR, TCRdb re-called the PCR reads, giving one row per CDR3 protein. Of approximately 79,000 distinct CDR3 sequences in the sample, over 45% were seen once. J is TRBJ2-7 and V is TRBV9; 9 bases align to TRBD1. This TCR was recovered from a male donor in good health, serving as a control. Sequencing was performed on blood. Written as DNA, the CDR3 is TGTGCCAGCAGCGGCCGGGACAGGGCATCGGTCGAGCAGTACTTC. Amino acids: CASSGRDRASVEQYF.